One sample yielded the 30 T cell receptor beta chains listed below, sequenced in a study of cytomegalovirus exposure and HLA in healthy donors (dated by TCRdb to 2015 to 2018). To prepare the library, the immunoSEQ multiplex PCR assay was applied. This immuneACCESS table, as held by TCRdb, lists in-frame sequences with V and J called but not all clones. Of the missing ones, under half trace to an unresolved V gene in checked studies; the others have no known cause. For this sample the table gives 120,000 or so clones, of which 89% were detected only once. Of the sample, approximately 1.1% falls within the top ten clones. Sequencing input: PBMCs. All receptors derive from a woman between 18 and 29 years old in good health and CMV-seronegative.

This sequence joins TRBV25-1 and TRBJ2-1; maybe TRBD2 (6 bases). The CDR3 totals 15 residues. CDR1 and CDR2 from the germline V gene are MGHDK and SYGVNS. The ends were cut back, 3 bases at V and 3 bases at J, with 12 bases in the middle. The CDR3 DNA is TGTGCCAGCAGTGACGCGGGGCGTCTCTACAATGAGCAGTTCTTC. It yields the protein CASSDAGRLYNEQFF.

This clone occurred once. The CDR3 coding sequence is TGTGCCAGCAGCTTGGAGGTTCGAGGAAACACTGAAGCTTTCTTT. Translating gives CASSLEVRGNTEAFF. The J gene is TRBJ1-1, the V gene TRBV5-4; D ambiguous. The germline V gene encodes CDR1 SGHNT and CDR2 YYREEE (reference sequence). V was shortened by 0 bases and J by 2 bases, with 11 bases between the two germline ends. The CDR3 is 15 amino acids.

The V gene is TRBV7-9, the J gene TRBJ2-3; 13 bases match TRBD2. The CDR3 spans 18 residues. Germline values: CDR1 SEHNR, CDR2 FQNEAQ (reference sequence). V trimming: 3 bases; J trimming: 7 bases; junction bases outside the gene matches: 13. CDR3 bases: TGTGCCAGCAGCTTCGCTTACAGGACTAGCGGGGGTTATAATACGCAGTATTTT. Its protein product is CASSFAYRTSGGYNTQYF.

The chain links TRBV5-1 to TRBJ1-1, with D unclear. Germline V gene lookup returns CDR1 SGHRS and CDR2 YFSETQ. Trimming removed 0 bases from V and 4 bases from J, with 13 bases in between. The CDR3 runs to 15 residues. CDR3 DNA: TGCGCCAGCAGCTTGGATCTGAGGGAGGGCACTGAAGCTTTCTTT. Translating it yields CASSLDLREGTEAFF.

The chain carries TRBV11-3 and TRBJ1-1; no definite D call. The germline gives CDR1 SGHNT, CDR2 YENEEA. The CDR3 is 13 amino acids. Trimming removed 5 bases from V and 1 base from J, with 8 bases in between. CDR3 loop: CASSQTENTEAFF. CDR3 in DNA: TGTGCCAGCAGCCAGACTGAGAACACTGAAGCTTTCTTT.

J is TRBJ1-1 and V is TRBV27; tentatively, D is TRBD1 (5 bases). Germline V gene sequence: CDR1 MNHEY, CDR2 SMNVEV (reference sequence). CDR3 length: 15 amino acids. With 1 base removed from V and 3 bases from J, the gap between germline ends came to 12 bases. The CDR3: CASSLYPLGDTEAFF. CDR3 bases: TGTGCCAGCAGTTTATACCCCCTAGGGGACACTGAAGCTTTCTTT.

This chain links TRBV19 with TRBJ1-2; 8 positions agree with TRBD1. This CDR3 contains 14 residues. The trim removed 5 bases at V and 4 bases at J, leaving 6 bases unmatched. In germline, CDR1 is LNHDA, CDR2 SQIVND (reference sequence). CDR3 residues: CASSGDRGGYGYTF. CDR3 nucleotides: TGTGCCAGTAGTGGTGACAGGGGAGGCTATGGCTACACCTTC.

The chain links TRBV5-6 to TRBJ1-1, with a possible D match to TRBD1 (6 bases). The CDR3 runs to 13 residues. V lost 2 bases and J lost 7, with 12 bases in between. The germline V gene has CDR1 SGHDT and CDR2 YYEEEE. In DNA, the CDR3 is TGTGCCAGCAGCTTAGGGGGTGTTATTGAAGCTTTCTTT. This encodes CASSLGGVIEAFF.

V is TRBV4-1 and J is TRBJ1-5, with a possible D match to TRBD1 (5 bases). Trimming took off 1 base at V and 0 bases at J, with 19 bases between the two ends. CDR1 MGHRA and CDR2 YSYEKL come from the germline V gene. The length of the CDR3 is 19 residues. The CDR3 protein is CASSQGRVDTPYSNQPQHF. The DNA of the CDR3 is TGCGCCAGCAGCCAAGGTAGGGTGGACACCCCGTATAGCAATCAGCCCCAGCATTTT.

CDR3 DNA sequence: TGTGCCAGCAGACAGACGAACACCGGGGAGCTGTTTTTT. It is translated as CASRQTNTGELFF. The rearrangement joins TRBV7-2 to TRBJ2-2; D call uncertain. CDR1 is SGHTA, CDR2 FQGNSA, per germline. This CDR3 spans 13 amino acids. Deletions cut 6 bases from V and 0 bases from J, with 5 bases between.

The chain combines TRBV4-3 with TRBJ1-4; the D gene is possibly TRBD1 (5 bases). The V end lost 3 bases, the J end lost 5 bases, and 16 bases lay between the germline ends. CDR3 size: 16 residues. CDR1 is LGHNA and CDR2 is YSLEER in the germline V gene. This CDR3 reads CASSQLLGGTNEKLFF. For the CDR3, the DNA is TGCGCCAGCAGCCAGCTCTTAGGAGGGACCAATGAAAAACTGTTTTTT.

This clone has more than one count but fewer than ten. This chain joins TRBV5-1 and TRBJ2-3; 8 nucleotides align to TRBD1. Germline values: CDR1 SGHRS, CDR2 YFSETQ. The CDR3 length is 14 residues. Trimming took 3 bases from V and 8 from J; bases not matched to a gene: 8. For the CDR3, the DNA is TGCGCCAGCAGCTCACGACAGGGGCTGGGTACGCAGTATTTT. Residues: CASSSRQGLGTQYF.

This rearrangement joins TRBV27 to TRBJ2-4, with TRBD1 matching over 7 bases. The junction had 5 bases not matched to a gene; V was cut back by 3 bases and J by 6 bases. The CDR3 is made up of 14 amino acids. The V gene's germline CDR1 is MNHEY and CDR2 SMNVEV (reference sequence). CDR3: CASSFNSGGNIQYF. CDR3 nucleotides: TGTGCCAGCAGTTTTAATTCAGGGGGAAACATTCAGTACTTC.

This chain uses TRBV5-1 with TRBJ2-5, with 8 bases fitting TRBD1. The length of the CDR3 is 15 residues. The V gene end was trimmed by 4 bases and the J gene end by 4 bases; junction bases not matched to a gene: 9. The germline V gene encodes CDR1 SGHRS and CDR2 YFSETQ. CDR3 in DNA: TGCGCCAGCAGCATAGACAGGGGCTGGAGAGAGACCCAGTACTTC. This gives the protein CASSIDRGWRETQYF. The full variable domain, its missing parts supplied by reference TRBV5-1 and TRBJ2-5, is KAGVTQTPRYLIKTRGQQVTLSCSPISGHRSVSWYQQTPGQGLQFLFEYFSETQRNKGNFPGRFSGRQFSNSRSEMNVSTLELGDSALYLCASSIDRGWRETQYFGPGTRLLVL.

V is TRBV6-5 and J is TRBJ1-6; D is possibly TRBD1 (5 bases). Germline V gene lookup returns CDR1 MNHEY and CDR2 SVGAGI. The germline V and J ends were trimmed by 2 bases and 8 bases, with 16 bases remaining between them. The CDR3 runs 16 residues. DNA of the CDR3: TGTGCCAGCAGTTACGGCCAAGACAGAAATTATTCACCCCTCCACTTT. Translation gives CASSYGQDRNYSPLHF.

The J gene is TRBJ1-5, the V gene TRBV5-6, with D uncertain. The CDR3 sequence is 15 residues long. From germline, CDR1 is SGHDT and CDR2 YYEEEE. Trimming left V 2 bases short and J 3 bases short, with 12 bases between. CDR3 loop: CASSFGRGLNQPQHF. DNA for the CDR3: TGTGCCAGCAGCTTTGGGCGGGGTCTCAATCAGCCCCAGCATTTT. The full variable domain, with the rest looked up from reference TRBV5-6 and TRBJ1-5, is DAGVTQSPTHLIKTRGQQVTLRCSPKSGHDTVSWYQQALGQGPQFIFQYYEEEERQRGNFPDRFSGHQFPNYSSELNVNALLLGDSALYLCASSFGRGLNQPQHFGDGTRLSIL.

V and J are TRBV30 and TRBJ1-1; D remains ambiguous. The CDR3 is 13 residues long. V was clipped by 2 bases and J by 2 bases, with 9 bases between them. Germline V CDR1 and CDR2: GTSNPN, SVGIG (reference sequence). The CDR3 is CAWSLRANTEAFF. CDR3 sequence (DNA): TGTGCCTGGAGTCTCCGAGCCAACACTGAAGCTTTCTTT.

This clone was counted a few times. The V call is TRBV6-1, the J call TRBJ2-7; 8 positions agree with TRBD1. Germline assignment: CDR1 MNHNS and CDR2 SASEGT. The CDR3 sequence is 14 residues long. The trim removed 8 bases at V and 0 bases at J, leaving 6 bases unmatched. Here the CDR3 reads CASSGTGSSYEQYV. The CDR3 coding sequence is TGTGCCAGCTCCGGGACAGGAAGCTCCTACGAGCAGTACGTC.

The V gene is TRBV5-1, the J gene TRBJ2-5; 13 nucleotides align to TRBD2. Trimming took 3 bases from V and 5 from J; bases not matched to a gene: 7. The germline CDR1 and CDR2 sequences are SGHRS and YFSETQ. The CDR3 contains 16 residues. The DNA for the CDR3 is TGCGCCAGCAGCTGGACTAGCGGGGGCCAGGGCGAGACCCAGTACTTC. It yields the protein CASSWTSGGQGETQYF.

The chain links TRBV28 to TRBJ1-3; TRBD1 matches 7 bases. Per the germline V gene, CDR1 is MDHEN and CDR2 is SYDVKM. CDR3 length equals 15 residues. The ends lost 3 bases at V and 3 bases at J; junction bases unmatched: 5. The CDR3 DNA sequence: TGTGCCAGCAGTTTCCGAACAGGGGTTGGAAACACCATATATTTT. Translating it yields CASSFRTGVGNTIYF.

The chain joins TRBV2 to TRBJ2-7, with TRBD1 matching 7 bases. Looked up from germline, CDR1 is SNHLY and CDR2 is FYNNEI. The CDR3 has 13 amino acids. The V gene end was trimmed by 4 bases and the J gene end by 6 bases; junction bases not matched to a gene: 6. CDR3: CASSGIPGGEQYV. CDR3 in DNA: TGTGCCAGCAGTGGCATTCCAGGGGGCGAGCAGTACGTC.

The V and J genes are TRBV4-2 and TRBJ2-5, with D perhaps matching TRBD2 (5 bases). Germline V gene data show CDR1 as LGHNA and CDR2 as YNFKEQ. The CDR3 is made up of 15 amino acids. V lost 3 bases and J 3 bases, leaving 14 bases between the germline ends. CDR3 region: CASSHLGGAEETQYF. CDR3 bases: TGTGCCAGCAGCCACCTAGGAGGAGCGGAAGAGACCCAGTACTTC.

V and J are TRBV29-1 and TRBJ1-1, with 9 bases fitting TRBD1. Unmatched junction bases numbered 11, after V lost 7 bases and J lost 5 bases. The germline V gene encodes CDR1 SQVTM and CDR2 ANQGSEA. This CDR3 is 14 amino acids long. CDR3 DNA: TGCAGCGCCCGGACAGGGGCCGGTGGGACTGAAGCTTTCTTT. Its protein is CSARTGAGGTEAFF.

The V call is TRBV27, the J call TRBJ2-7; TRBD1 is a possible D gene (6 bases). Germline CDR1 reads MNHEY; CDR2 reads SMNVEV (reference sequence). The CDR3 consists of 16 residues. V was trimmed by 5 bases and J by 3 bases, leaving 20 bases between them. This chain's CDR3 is CASSVLSGDTRYEQYV. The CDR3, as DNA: TGTGCCAGCAGTGTATTGTCAGGGGACACCCGCTACGAGCAGTACGTC.

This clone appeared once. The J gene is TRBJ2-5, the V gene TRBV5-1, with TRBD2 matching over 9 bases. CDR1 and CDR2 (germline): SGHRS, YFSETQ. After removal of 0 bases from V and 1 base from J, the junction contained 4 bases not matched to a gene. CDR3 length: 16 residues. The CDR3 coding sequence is TGCGCCAGCAGCTTGGCGACTAGCGGCCCCCAAGAGACCCAGTACTTC. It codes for CASSLATSGPQETQYF.

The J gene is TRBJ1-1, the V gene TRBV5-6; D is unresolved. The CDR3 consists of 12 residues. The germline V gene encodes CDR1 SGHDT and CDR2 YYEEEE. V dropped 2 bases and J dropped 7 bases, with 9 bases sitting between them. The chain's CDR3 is CASSFVVGEAFF. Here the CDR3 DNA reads TGTGCCAGCAGCTTCGTGGTCGGTGAAGCTTTCTTT.

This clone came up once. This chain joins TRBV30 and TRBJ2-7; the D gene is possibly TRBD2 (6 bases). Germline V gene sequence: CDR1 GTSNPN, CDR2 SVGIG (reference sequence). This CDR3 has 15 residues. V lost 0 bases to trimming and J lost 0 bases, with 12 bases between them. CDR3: CAWSVHSGGSYEQYF. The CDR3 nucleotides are TGTGCCTGGAGTGTACATAGCGGCGGCTCCTACGAGCAGTACTTC.

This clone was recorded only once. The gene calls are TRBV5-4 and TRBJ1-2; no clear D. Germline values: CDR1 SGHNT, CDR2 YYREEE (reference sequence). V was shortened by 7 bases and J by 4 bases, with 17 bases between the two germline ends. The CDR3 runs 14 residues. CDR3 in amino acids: CASSTLSGSYGYTF. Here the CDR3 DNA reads TGTGCCAGCTCCACTCTTTCGGGAAGCTATGGCTACACCTTC.

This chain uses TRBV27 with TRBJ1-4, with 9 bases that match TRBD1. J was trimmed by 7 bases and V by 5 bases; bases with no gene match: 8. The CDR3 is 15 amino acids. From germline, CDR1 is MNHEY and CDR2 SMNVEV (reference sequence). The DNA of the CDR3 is TGTGCCAGCAGTGGCTGGGACAGGGAGGGTGAAAAACTGTTTTTT. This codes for CASSGWDREGEKLFF.

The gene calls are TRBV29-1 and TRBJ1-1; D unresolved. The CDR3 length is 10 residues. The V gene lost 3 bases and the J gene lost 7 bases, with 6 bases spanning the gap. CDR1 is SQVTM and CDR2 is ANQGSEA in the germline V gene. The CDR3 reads CSVERVEAFF. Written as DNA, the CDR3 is TGCAGCGTTGAGAGAGTTGAAGCTTTCTTT.